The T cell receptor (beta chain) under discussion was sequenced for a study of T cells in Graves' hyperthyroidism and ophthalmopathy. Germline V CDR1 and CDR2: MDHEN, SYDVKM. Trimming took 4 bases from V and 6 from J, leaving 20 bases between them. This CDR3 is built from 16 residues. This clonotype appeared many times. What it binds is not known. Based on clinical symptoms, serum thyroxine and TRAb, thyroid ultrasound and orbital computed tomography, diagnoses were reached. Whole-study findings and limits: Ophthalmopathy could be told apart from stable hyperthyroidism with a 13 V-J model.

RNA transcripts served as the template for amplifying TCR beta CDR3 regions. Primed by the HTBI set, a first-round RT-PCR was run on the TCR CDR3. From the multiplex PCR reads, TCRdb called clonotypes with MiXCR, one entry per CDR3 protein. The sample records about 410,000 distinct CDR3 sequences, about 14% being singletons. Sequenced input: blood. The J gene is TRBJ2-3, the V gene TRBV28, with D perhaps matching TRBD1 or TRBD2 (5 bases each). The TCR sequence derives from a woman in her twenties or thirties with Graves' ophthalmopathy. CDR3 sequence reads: CASSSFPGRLMDTQYF. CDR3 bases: TGTGCCAGCAGTTCCTTCCCGGGACGGCTAATGGATACGCAGTATTTT. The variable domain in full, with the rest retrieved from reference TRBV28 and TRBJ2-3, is DVKVTQSSRYLVKRTGEKVFLECVQDMDHENMFWYRQDPGLGLRLIYFSYDVKMKEKGDIPEGYSVSREKKERFSLILESASTNQTSMYLCASSSFPGRLMDTQYFGPGTRLTVL.